The following is a TCR beta chain sequence with its context. In germline, CDR1 is LNHDA, CDR2 SQIVND (reference sequence). The CDR3 is 14 amino acids. Between the trimmed V and J ends, which lost 5 bases and 2 bases, there was a span of 10 bases. The data were obtained in a study of T-cell reconstitution after alpha-beta-depleted transplantation in children. TCRbeta library preparation incorporated unique molecular identifiers. Using its own MiXCR run on the PCR reads, TCRdb lists one record per CDR3 protein. This sample yields around 480,000 distinct CDR3 sequences, of which approximately 29% are seen a single time; under 3% belongs to the top ten.

V gene TRBV19 combines with J gene TRBJ1-5, with no clear D. The source was PBMCs from the stem cell graft donor, collected from the stem cell graft. This TCR derives from a human donor who donated a stem cell graft to a child with aplastic anemia. The CDR3 nucleotides read TGTGCCAGTAGTGGAGGGTATGGCAATCAGCCCCAGCATTTT. It codes for CASSGGYGNQPQHF. Supplemented by reference TRBV19 and TRBJ1-5, the full variable domain reads DGGITQSPKYLFRKEGQNVTLSCEQNLNHDAMYWYRQDPGQGLRLIYYSQIVNDFQKGDIAEGYSVSREKKESFPLTVTSAQKNPTAFYLCASSGGYGNQPQHFGDGTRLSIL.